This record covers a single T cell receptor (beta chain). Its antigen is as yet unknown. All the donors were Caucasian adults who lived in Nashville, Tennessee. CD45RO+ cells went into CD8 memory alongside CCR7-negative CD45RA+ TemRA cells. Profiling relied on immunoSEQ multiplex PCR, and the TCRdb table lists in-frame clones only, not all of them. The data contain some 120,000 clones, 68% of them singletons. The sample belongs to a study of shared clonotypes between healthy human individuals. Germline values: CDR1 SGHRS, CDR2 YFSETQ. The ends lost 0 bases at V and 5 bases at J; junction bases unmatched: 11. The CDR3 has 17 residues. General study results and limits: Non-shared clonotypes had lower generation probabilities than clonotypes shared by all four sorted-subset donors.

The genes are TRBV5-1 and TRBJ2-1; 7 positions match TRBD2. This TCR was sampled from a woman aged 25 to 39 in good health. The sequencing input was memory CD8+ T cells sorted from blood. The subset denotes: CD45RO+ cells pooled with CCR7-negative TemRA cells. CDR3 in amino acids: CASSLAVPLADNNEQFF. CDR3 nucleotides: TGCGCCAGCAGCTTGGCCGTCCCCCTAGCGGACAACAATGAGCAGTTCTTC.